Presented here are 16 T cell receptor beta chains from one specimen sequenced in a study of cytomegalovirus exposure and HLA in healthy donors. Use of 60 Vbeta and 13 Jbeta primers characterized the PCR. The protocol was immunoSEQ multiplex PCR, while the TCRdb copy is restricted to in-frame clones and leaves out a portion. The sample shows some 220,000 clones, more than 85% of them seen only once. The sequencing input was PBMCs. All receptors derive from a woman aged 18 to 35 in good health and CMV-seronegative.

This clone has only one observation. The rearrangement joins TRBV9 to TRBJ1-1; D is unclear. This CDR3 comprises 16 residues. V lost 0 bases to trimming and J lost 0 bases, with 12 bases between them. Germline V gene sequence: CDR1 SGDLS, CDR2 YYNGEE. DNA of the CDR3: TGTGCCAGCAGCGTAGAGTTTGGAGGGCTGAACACTGAAGCTTTCTTT. As protein: CASSVEFGGLNTEAFF.

The chain couples TRBV5-1 to TRBJ2-5; 7 positions match TRBD1. After removal of 4 bases from V and 2 bases from J, the junction contained 5 bases not matched to a gene. This CDR3 is 14 amino acids long. The germline CDR1 and CDR2 sequences are SGHRS and YFSETQ. CDR3 nucleotide sequence: TGCGCCAGCAGCCGGACAGGAGGACAAGAGACCCAGTACTTC. It encodes CASSRTGGQETQYF.

The chain is built from TRBV30 and TRBJ1-5; a possible D gene is TRBD1 (6 bases). Trimming cost V 0 bases and J 7 bases, with 10 bases left between them. The germline V gene encodes CDR1 GTSNPN and CDR2 SVGIG (reference sequence). CDR3 size: 13 residues. CDR3 protein: CAWSVPGDQPQHF. The CDR3 DNA sequence: TGTGCCTGGAGTGTACCAGGGGACCAGCCCCAGCATTTT.

V and J are TRBV7-2 and TRBJ1-4; 9 bases are shared with TRBD1. The J segment lost 2 bases and the V segment lost 5 bases, leaving 9 bases of the junction unmatched. CDR3 size: 17 residues. The V gene's germline CDR1 is SGHTA and CDR2 FQGNSA. The CDR3 DNA follows: TGTGCCAGCAGCCCTTTAGACAGGGGGAAGACTAATGAAAAACTGTTTTTT. This translates into CASSPLDRGKTNEKLFF.

The V gene is TRBV10-2, the J gene TRBJ2-2, with TRBD2 as a possible D gene (5 bases). CDR1 is WSHSY, CDR2 SAAADI, per germline. This CDR3 contains 15 residues. V was cut by 2 bases and J by 1 base, with 8 bases left in between. The CDR3 loop is CASSELGRNTGELFF. DNA of the CDR3: TGCGCCAGCAGTGAGCTAGGGAGGAACACCGGGGAGCTGTTTTTT.

Only one count was recorded for this clone. V and J are TRBV6-5 and TRBJ2-5; 9 bases agree with TRBD1. Trimming took 3 bases from V and 5 from J; bases not matched to a gene: 4. The CDR3 consists of 14 residues. Germline lookup yields CDR1 MNHEY and CDR2 SVGAGI. The CDR3 sequence: CASSYGQGTETQYF. The CDR3 region has the DNA TGTGCCAGCAGTTATGGACAGGGGACGGAGACCCAGTACTTC.

The rearrangement links TRBV19 to TRBJ2-1, with TRBD2 matching over 9 bases. The V segment lost 3 bases and the J segment 8 bases; nucleotides outside the gene matches: 17. Germline V gene lookup returns CDR1 LNHDA and CDR2 SQIVND (reference sequence). CDR3 length: 18 residues. The CDR3 DNA is TGTGCCAGTAGTATTATTTCCCCTTTTAGCGGGAGAATGGATGAGCAGTTCTTC. Protein: CASSIISPFSGRMDEQFF.

Only a few counts were recorded for this clone. The chain employs TRBV7-9 and TRBJ1-2, with D perhaps matching TRBD1 (5 bases). V dropped 5 bases and J dropped 3 bases, with 10 bases sitting between them. This CDR3 contains 13 residues. Germline V gene sequence: CDR1 SEHNR, CDR2 FQNEAQ (reference sequence). In DNA form, the CDR3 reads TGTGCCAGCAGCCACAGGACACACTATGGCTACACCTTC. Its protein is CASSHRTHYGYTF.

The chain couples TRBV7-9 to TRBJ2-5, with 9 bases fitting TRBD2. Germline V gene lookup returns CDR1 SEHNR and CDR2 FQNEAQ (reference sequence). V lost 1 base and J lost 4; bases outside the gene matches: 10. This CDR3 comprises 17 residues. CDR3 DNA: TGTGCCAGCAGCTTAGAATGGGCGGGAGGGCCGCGAGAGACCCAGTACTTC. This translates into CASSLEWAGGPRETQYF. Combining the CDR3 with reference TRBV7-9 and TRBJ2-5 gives the whole variable domain DTGVSQNPRHKITKRGQNVTFRCDPISEHNRLYWYRQTLGQGPEFLTYFQNEAQLEKSRLLSDRFSAERPKGSFSTLEIQRTEQGDSAMYLCASSLEWAGGPRETQYFGPGTRLLVL.

This clone has only a few counts. The V gene is TRBV11-2, the J gene TRBJ2-7; tentative D call: TRBD2 (6 bases). The germline V gene has CDR1 SGHAT and CDR2 FQNNGV. Trimming pared 0 bases from V and 1 base from J, leaving 13 bases between. CDR3 length: 16 amino acids. The CDR3 sequence is CASSLDFGGTSYEQYF. DNA of the CDR3: TGTGCCAGCAGCTTAGATTTTGGCGGGACGTCCTACGAGCAGTACTTC.

This chain uses TRBV15 with TRBJ2-5; 10 nucleotides line up with TRBD1. Matching the DNA end better, TRBJ2-7 makes the J call doubtful. Germline V gene lookup returns CDR1 LNHNV and CDR2 YYDKDF (reference sequence). CDR3 size: 16 residues. CDR3 sequence: CATSRGQGYYLYEQYF. CDR3 nucleotides: TGTGCCACCAGCAGGGGACAGGGGTATTACCTCTACGAGCAGTACTTC.

The chain uses TRBV30 and TRBJ2-7; 13 bases are a match to TRBD2. Germline assignment: CDR1 GTSNPN and CDR2 SVGIG (reference sequence). There are 16 residues in the CDR3. The trim removed 3 bases at V and 5 bases at J, leaving 10 bases unmatched. CDR3: CAWRYGTSGTINEQYF. For the CDR3, the DNA is TGTGCCTGGAGGTACGGGACTAGCGGGACGATAAACGAGCAGTACTTC.

The chain has TRBV7-9 and TRBJ2-1; 8 bases map to TRBD1. Germline values: CDR1 SEHNR, CDR2 FQNEAQ (reference sequence). CDR3 length: 18 residues. V lost 5 bases, J lost 5 bases, and 17 bases stayed unmatched. The CDR3 region is CASSPNLLRDRRDNEQFF. DNA for the CDR3: TGTGCCAGCAGCCCAAATTTACTCCGGGACAGGAGGGACAATGAGCAGTTCTTC.

The gene calls are TRBV7-9 and TRBJ2-5; the match to TRBD2 covers 7 bases. CDR1 and CDR2 from the germline V gene are SEHNR and FQNEAQ (reference sequence). CDR3 length: 12 amino acids. The V and J ends lost 7 bases and 3 bases, in that order; junction bases with no gene match: 2. CDR3 in amino acids: CASKRGEETQYF. As DNA, the CDR3 is TGTGCCAGCAAACGGGGGGAAGAGACCCAGTACTTC.

This clone was counted a single time. The rearrangement links TRBV5-1 to TRBJ1-2, with 10 bases aligning to TRBD1. CDR1 and CDR2 from the germline V gene are SGHRS and YFSETQ. The V gene end was trimmed by 4 bases and the J gene end by 4 bases; junction bases not matched to a gene: 1. CDR3 length: 13 amino acids. The CDR3 nucleotides are TGCGCCAGCAGCGGGGACAGGGGCTATGGCTACACCTTC. Protein: CASSGDRGYGYTF.

The J gene is TRBJ2-7, the V gene TRBV7-9; 11 bases align to TRBD1. The length of the CDR3 is 16 residues. V lost 3 bases to trimming and J lost 6 bases; unmatched junction nucleotides: 10. Per germline, CDR1 SEHNR and CDR2 FQNEAQ (reference sequence). The CDR3 loop is CASSLDRGLLSLEQYF. CDR3 nucleotide sequence: TGTGCCAGCAGCTTGGACAGGGGGCTCTTATCTCTCGAGCAGTACTTC.